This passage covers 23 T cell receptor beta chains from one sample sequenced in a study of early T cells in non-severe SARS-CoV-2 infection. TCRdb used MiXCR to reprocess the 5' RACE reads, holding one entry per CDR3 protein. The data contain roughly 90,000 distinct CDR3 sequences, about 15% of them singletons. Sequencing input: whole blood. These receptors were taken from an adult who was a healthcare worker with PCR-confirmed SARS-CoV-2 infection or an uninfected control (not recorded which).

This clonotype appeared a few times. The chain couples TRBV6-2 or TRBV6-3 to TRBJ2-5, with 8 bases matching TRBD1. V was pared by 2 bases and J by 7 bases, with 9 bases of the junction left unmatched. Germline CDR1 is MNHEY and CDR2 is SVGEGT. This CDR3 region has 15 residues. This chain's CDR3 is CASSYGRGRLVTQYF. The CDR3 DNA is TGTGCCAGCAGTTACGGCAGGGGGCGGTTGGTGACCCAGTACTTC.

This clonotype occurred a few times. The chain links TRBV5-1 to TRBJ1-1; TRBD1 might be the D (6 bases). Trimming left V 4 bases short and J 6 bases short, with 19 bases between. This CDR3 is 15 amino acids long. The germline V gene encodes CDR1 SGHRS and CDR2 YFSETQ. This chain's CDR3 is CASSLGGSSGPEAFF. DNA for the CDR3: TGCGCCAGCAGCCTCGGGGGCTCGTCTGGCCCTGAAGCTTTCTTT.

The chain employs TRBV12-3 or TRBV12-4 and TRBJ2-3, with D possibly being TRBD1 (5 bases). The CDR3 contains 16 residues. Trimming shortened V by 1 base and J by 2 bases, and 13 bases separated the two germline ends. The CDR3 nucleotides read TGTGCCAGCAGTTTAGAGGTGGTCAGGGTCACAGATACGCAGTATTTT. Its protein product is CASSLEVVRVTDTQYF.

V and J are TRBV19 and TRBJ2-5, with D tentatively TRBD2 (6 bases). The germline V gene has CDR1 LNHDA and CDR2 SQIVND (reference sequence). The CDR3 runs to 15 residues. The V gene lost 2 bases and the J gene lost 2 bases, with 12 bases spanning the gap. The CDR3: CASSIKGLRQETQYF. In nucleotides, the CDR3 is TGTGCCAGTAGTATAAAGGGACTTCGGCAAGAGACCCAGTACTTC.

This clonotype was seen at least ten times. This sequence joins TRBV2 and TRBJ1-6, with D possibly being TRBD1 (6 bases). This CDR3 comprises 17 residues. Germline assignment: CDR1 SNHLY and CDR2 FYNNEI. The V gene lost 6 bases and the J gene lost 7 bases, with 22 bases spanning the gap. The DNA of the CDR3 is TGTGCCAGCAGGGGGTTACGGGACACCCGCGGCAATTCACCCCTCCACTTT. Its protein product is CASRGLRDTRGNSPLHF. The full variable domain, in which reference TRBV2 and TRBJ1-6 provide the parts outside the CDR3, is EPEVTQTPSHQVTQMGQEVILRCVPISNHLYFYWYRQILGQKVEFLVSFYNNEISEKSEIFDDQFSVERPDGSNFTLKIRSTKLEDSAMYFCASRGLRDTRGNSPLHFGNGTRLTVT.

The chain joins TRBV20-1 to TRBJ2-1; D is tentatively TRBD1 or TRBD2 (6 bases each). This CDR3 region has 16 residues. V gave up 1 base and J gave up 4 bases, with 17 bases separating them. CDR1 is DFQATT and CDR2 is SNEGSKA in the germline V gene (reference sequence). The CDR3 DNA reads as TGCAGTGCTAGAGCCCTTCGGGGGACACTATACAATGAGCAGTTCTTC. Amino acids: CSARALRGTLYNEQFF.

This CDR3 reads CASSSGQGLNTEAFF. The DNA of the CDR3 is TGCGCCAGCAGCTCAGGACAGGGCTTGAACACTGAAGCTTTCTTT. This chain connects TRBV5-1 to TRBJ1-1, with 8 bases identical to TRBD1. Germline loops: CDR1 SGHRS, CDR2 YFSETQ. The CDR3 length is 15 residues. V lost 3 bases, J lost 0 bases, and 4 bases stayed unmatched.

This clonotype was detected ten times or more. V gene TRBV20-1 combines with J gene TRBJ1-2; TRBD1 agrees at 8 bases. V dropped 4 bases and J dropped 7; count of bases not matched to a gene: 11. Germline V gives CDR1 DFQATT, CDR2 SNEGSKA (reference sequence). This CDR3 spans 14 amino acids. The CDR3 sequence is CSAKKQGDGRGYTF. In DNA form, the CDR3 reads TGCAGTGCTAAGAAACAGGGGGACGGCCGTGGCTACACCTTC.

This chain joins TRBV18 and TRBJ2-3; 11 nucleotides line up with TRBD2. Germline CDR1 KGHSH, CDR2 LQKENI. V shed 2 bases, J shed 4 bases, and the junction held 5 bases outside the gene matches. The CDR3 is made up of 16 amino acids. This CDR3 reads CASSPIAGGRSDTQYF. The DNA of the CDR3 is TGTGCCAGCTCACCAATAGCGGGGGGGCGCTCAGATACGCAGTATTTT.

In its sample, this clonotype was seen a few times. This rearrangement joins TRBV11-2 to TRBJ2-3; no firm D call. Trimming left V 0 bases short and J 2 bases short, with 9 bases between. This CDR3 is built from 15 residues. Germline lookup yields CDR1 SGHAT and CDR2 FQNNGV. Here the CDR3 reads CASSLDIGPTDTQYF. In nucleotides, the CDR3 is TGTGCCAGCAGCTTAGATATAGGGCCCACAGATACGCAGTATTTT.

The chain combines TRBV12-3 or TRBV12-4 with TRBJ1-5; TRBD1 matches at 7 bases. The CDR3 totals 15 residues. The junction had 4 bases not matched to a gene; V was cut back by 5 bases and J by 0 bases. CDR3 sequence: CASSKPGGSNQPQHF. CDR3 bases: TGTGCCAGCAGTAAGCCAGGGGGTAGCAATCAGCCCCAGCATTTT.

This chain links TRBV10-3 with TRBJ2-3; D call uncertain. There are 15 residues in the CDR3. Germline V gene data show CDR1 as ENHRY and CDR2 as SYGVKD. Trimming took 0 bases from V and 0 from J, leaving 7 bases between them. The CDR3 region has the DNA TGTGCCATCAGTGAGTCAGCCTCTAGCACAGATACGCAGTATTTT. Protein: CAISESASSTDTQYF.

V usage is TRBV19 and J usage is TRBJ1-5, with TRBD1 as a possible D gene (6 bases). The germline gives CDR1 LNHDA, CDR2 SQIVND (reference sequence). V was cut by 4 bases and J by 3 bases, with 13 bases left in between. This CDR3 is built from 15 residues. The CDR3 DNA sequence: TGTGCCAGTAGTAACCGGAGGGGGTTCAATCAGCCCCAGCATTTT. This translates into CASSNRRGFNQPQHF.

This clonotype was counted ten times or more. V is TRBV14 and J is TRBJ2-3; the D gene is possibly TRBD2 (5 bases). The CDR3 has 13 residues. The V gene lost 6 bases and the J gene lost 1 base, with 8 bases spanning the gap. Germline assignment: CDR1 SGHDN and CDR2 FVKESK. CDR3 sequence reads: CASSVRGTDTQYF. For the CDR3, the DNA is TGTGCCAGCAGTGTGAGGGGCACAGATACGCAGTATTTT.

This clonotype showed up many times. The CDR3 protein is CASSLGGAWNTGELFF. CDR3 DNA sequence: TGTGCCAGCAGCTTGGGAGGGGCGTGGAACACCGGGGAGCTGTTTTTT. V gene TRBV11-2 combines with J gene TRBJ2-2, with TRBD2 matching over 7 bases. Germline values: CDR1 SGHAT, CDR2 FQNNGV. The CDR3 sequence is 16 residues long. Unmatched junction bases numbered 5, after V lost 3 bases and J lost 1 base.

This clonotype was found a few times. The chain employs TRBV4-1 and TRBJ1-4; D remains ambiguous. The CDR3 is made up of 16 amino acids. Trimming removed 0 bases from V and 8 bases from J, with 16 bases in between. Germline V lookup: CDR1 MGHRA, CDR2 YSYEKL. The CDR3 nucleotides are TGCGCCAGCAGCCAAGATCTGGCCCAGAGTTGGGAAAAACTGTTTTTT. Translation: CASSQDLAQSWEKLFF.

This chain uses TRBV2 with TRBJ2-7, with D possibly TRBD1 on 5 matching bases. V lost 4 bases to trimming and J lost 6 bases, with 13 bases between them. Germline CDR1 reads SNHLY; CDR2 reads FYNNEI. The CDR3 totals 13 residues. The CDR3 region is CASSGAGFSEQYV. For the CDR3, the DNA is TGTGCCAGCAGTGGCGCAGGGTTTTCCGAGCAGTACGTC.

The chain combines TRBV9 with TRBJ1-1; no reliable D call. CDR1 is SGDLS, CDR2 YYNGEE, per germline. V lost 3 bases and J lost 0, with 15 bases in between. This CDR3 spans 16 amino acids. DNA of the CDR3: TGTGCCAGCAGCGGCATTCAGGTAAACCTGAACACTGAAGCTTTCTTT. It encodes CASSGIQVNLNTEAFF.

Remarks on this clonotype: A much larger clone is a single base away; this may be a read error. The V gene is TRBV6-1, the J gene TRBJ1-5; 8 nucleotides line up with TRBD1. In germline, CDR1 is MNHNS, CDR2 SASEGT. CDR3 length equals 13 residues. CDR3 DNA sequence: TGTACCAGCACCGGACAGGGAACTCAGCCCCAGCATTTT. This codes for CTSTGQGTQPQHF.

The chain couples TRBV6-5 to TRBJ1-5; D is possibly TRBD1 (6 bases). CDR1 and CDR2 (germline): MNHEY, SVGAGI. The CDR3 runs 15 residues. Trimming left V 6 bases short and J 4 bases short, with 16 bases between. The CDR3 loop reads CASSRDRSRNQPQHF. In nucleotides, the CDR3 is TGTGCCAGCAGCCGAGACAGGAGTCGGAATCAGCCCCAGCATTTT.

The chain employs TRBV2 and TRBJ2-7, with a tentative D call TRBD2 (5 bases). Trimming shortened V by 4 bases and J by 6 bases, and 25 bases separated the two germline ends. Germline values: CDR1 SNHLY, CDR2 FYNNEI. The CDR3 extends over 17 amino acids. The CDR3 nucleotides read TGTGCCAGCAGTGTAGGAAATCCAGCTAGCTCGGGTGGCGAGCAGTACGTC. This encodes CASSVGNPASSGGEQYV.

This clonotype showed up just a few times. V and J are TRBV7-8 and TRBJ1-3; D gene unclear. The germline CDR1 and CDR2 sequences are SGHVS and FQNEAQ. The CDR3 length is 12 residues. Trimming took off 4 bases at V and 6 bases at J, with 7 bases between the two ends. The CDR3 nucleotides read TGTGCCAGCAGCTCAGCAGAAAACACCATATATTTT. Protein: CASSSAENTIYF.

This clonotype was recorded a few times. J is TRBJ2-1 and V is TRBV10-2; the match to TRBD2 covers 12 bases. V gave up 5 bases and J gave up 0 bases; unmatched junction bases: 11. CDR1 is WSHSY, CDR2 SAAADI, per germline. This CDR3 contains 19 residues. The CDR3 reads CASSHRLAGARSSYNEQFF. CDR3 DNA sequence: TGCGCCAGCAGTCACCGACTAGCGGGGGCCCGAAGCTCCTACAATGAGCAGTTCTTC.